This T cell receptor beta chain is drawn from a study of T-cell reconstitution after alpha-beta-depleted transplantation in children. This clonotype was detected only a few times. Its antigen is not identified. General observations from the study: Counts and diversity of T cells one year after transplant came mostly from newly produced T cells. As was reported, about two months after transplant, alpha-beta T cells came from several hundred expanded graft clones.

Researchers prepared the TCRbeta library using unique molecular identifiers, the study reports. TCRdb analysed the PCR reads with MiXCR anew, one entry per CDR3 protein. Of over 100,000 distinct CDR3 sequences in the sample, about a tenth were seen once. This TCR came from a boy aged 2-9 years with acute lymphoblastic leukemia, due to receive a stem cell transplant. Specimen: PBMCs, collected before TCRalphabeta/CD19-depleted stem cell transplant.

Here the CDR3 reads CASSRTGTGETQYF. The CDR3 region has the DNA TGTGCCAGCTCGCGGACGGGGACTGGGGAGACCCAGTACTTC. The chain carries TRBV7-7 and TRBJ2-5; maybe TRBD2 (6 bases). This CDR3 comprises 14 residues. Germline V gene lookup returns CDR1 SSHAT and CDR2 FNYEAQ (reference sequence). V lost 8 bases and J lost 5, with 18 bases in between.